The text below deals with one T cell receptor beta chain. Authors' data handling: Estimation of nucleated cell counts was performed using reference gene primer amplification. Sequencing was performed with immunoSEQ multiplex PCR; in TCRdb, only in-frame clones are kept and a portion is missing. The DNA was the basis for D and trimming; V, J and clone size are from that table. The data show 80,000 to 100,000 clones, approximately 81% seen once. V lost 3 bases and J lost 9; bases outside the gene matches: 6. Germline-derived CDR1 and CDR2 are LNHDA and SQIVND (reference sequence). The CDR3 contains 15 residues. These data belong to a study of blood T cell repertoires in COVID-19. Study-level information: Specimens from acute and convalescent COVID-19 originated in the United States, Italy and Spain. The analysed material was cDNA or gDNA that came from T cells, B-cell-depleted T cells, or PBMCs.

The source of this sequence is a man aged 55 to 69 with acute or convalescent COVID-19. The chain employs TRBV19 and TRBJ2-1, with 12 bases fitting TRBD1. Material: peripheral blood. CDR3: CASSMAGTGGFEQFF. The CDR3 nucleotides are TGTGCCAGTAGTATGGCCGGGACAGGGGGCTTTGAGCAGTTCTTC.